The source of this TCR beta chain is a study of spatial heterogeneity in lung cancer. Whole-study context: Alpha-chain sequences were detected in numbers that were consistently lower than beta-chain sequences. For the average unique TCR and UMI combination, more than 9.5 occurrences appeared in raw reads.

Per the germline V gene, CDR1 is KGHDR and CDR2 is SFDVKD. Unmatched junction bases numbered 13, after V lost 9 bases and J lost 8 bases. CDR3 length equals 15 residues. Each molecule of TCR cDNA was tagged with one unique molecular identifier. TCRdb redid the calling of the 5' RACE reads with MiXCR, one entry per CDR3 protein. Found here are about 38,000 distinct CDR3 sequences, 6.5% to 9% of them singletons; the top ten hold over 25%. Time point denoted: sample taken at primary tumor resection. Whole RNA from tumor, nontumor lung or frozen PBMC was sequenced unsorted. Patients with untreated early-stage non-small cell lung cancer, numbering approximately 70, were the donors. This clonotype was picked up many times.

This material consisted of PBMCs, taken at surgery. This TCR derives from a male donor with early-stage non-small cell lung cancer. This chain uses TRBV24-1 with TRBJ2-1, with TRBD2 matching 9 bases. The CDR3 DNA follows: TGTGCCACCGCCATCCGCGGCGGGAGGGTATATGAGCAGTTCTTC. As protein: CATAIRGGRVYEQFF.